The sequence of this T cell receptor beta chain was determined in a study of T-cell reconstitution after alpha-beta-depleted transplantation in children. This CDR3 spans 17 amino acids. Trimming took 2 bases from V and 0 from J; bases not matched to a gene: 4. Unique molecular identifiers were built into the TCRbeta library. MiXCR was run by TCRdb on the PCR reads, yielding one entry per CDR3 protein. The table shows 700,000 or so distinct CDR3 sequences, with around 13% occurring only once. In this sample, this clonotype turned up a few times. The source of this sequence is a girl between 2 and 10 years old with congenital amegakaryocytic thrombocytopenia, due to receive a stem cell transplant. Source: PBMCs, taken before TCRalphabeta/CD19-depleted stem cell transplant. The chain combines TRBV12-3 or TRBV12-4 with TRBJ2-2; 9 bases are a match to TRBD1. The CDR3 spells CASSLWTGATNTGELFF. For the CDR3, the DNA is TGTGCCAGCAGTTTATGGACAGGGGCGACGAACACCGGGGAGCTGTTTTTT.